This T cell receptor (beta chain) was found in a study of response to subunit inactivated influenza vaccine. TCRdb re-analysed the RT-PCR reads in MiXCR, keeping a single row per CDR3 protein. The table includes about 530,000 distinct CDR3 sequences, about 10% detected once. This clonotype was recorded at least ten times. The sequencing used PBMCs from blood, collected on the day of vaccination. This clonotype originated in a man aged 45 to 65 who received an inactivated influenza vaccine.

The CDR3 spells CASSLSLNTGELFF. In nucleotides, the CDR3 is TGTGCCAGCAGTTTGAGTTTGAACACCGGGGAGCTGTTTTTT. The rearrangement joins TRBV27 to TRBJ2-2; no clear D gene. The CDR3 covers 14 residues. Per the germline V gene, CDR1 is MNHEY and CDR2 is SMNVEV (reference sequence). The ends were cut back, 3 bases at V and 1 base at J, with 6 bases in the middle.